The clone carrying this T cell receptor (beta chain) came up a few times. What it binds is not known. In the same sample, other DNA sequences code for this CDR3. The data derive from a study of beta chain features in type 1 diabetes. Study context: Patients were similar to healthy donors in age and gender (as well as in cell yields).

General study results and limits: PCR could preferentially amplify shorter templates, alike in patients and controls.

Sorting that relied on CD45RO/CCR7/CD25/CD127/CD95/CD27 yielded CD4+ naive, central memory, regulatory and stem cell-like memory cells. Trimming took off 1 base at V and 7 bases at J, with 2 bases between the two ends. This CDR3 spans 11 amino acids. Looked up from germline, CDR1 is SGHTA and CDR2 is FQGNSA. Expressed TCRB transcripts were sequenced because the isolated RNA had all been reverse transcribed beforehand. Some clones are missing from TCRdb's copy, which holds only in-frame ones; the method was immunoSEQ multiplex PCR. The sample lists under 950,000 clones, about a sixth occurring once. What was sequenced was naive CD4+ T cells from blood. The sequence was obtained from a woman between 18 and 29 years old in good health. The rearrangement links TRBV7-2 to TRBJ2-1; D gene ambiguous. CDR3 DNA: TGTGCCAGCAGCTTAGGTAATGAGCAGTTCTTC. The encoded protein is CASSLGNEQFF.